This TCR beta chain was sequenced in a study of naive and memory T cell subsets. Alpha and beta constant region primers primed reverse transcription for blood and skin samples. Ligated cDNA underwent four rounds of PCR with nested alpha and beta constant region primers and SP2. TCRdb reprocessed the 5' RACE reads with MiXCR, giving one entry per CDR3 protein. This sample carries about 22,000 distinct CDR3 sequences, around 4% of them seen once, and the ten largest clones take roughly 8%. This CDR3 region has 15 residues. Trimming left V 5 bases short and J 2 bases short, with 10 bases between. Looked up from germline, CDR1 is SGHVS and CDR2 is FQNEAQ. Adult healthy volunteers gave 2.5 ml peripheral blood for whole-blood RNA. The library had UMIs added by 3' ligation of an oligonucleotide to TCR cDNA. Input was roughly 1 to 1,100 ng of DNase-treated total RNA without cell sorting.

This sequence was found in a male donor in good health. V gene TRBV7-8 combines with J gene TRBJ2-6, with TRBD1 as a possible D gene (6 bases). CDR3 loop: CASSLDRTGANVLTF. DNA of the CDR3: TGTGCCAGCAGCCTGGACAGAACTGGGGCCAACGTCCTGACTTTC.